Given below is one T cell receptor beta chain in context. For sorted subsets, about 200 ng DNA per replicate equaled about 30,000 T cell genomes. Measured with immunoSEQ multiplex PCR; TCRdb has only the in-frame clones, and not every one. Here the sample spans about 2 million clones, approximately 94% being singletons. V lost 4 bases and J lost 1; bases outside the gene matches: 6. CDR1 SGHRS and CDR2 YFSETQ come from the germline V gene. This CDR3 has 18 residues. Naive CD8 cells lacked CD45RO, underwent positive selection for CCR7 and left out terminally differentiated effector memory CD45RA+ cells. These data come from a study of shared clonotypes between healthy human individuals.

The specimen was naive CD8+ T cells sorted from blood. The clonotype comes from a man in his late teens or twenties in good health. The chain joins TRBV5-1 to TRBJ2-2; 14 bases line up with TRBD2. CDR3 DNA: TGCGCCAGCAGCCGCGGGACTAGCGGGGGCCGGAACACCGGGGAGCTGTTTTTT. Translating gives CASSRGTSGGRNTGELFF.